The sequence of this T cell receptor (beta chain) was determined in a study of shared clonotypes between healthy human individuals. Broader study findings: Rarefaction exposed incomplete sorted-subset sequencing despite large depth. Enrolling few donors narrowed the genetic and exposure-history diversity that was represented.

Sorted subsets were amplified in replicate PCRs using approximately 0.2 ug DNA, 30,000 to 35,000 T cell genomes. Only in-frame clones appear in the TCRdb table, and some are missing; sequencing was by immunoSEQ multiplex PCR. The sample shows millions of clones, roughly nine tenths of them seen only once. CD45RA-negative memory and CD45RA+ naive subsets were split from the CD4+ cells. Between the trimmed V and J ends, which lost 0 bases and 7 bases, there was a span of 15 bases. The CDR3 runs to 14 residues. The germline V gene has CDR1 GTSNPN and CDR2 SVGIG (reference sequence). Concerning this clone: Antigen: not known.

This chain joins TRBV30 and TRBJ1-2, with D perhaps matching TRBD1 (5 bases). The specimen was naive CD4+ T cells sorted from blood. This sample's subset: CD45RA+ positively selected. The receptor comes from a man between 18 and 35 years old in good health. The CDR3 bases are TGTGCCTGGAGTGTACGGGGCAGGGACGCTGGCTACACCTTC. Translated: CAWSVRGRDAGYTF. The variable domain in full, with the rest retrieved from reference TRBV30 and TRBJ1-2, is SQTIHQWPATLVQPVGSPLSLECTVEGTSNPNLYWYRQAAGRGLQLLFYSVGIGQISSEVPQNLSASRPQDRQFILSSKKLLLSDSGFYLCAWSVRGRDAGYTFGSGTRLTVV.